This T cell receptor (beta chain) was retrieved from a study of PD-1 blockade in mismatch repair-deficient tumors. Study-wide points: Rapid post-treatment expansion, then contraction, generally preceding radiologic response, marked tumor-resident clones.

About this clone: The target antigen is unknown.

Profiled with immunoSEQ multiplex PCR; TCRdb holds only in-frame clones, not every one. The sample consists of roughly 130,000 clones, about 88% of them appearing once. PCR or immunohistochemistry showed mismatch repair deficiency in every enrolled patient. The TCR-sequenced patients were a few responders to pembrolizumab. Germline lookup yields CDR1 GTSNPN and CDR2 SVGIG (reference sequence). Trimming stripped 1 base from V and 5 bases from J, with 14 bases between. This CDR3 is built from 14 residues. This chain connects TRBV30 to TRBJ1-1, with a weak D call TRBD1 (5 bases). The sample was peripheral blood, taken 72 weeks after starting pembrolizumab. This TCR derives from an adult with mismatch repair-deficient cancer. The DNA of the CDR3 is TGTGCCTGGAGTGGGACACCAAGGAGTACTGAAGCTTTCTTT. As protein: CAWSGTPRSTEAFF.